Shown below are 8 T cell receptor beta chains from a single sample sequenced in a study of cytomegalovirus exposure and HLA in healthy donors. A multiplex PCR was run with 60 Vbeta primers and 13 Jbeta primers. This table comes from immunoSEQ multiplex PCR, and its TCRdb copy is limited to in-frame clones, with some not included. Among roughly 150,000 clones listed, roughly 83% were seen once. Sequencing was done on a sample of PBMCs. These receptors were obtained from a man in his thirties or forties in good health and CMV-seronegative.

This sequence joins TRBV7-3 and TRBJ2-5; D ambiguous. Germline lookup yields CDR1 SGHTA and CDR2 FQGTGA. V lost 1 base, J lost 5 bases, and 8 bases lay in between. The CDR3 extends over 13 amino acids. This CDR3 reads CASSLSSWETQYF. CDR3 sequence (DNA): TGTGCCAGCAGCTTAAGTAGTTGGGAGACCCAGTACTTC.

The chain combines TRBV30 with TRBJ1-1, with D possibly matching TRBD1 (6 bases). Germline V CDR1 and CDR2: GTSNPN, SVGIG (reference sequence). V was pared by 4 bases and J by 4 bases, with 16 bases between. This CDR3 is 14 amino acids long. CDR3 DNA: TGTGCCTGGACTGGCTTTCAGGGGTTCACTGAAGCTTTCTTT. This gives the protein CAWTGFQGFTEAFF.

Worth noting for this clone: Additional DNA sequences in this sample encode the identical CDR3. V is TRBV5-1 and J is TRBJ1-4, with a tentative D call TRBD1 (5 bases). The CDR3 spans 14 residues. CDR1 is SGHRS, CDR2 YFSETQ, per germline. V dropped 4 bases and J dropped 6 bases, with 13 bases sitting between them. The CDR3 nucleotides are TGCGCCAGCAGCCTGGGGCAGGGCGATGAAAAACTGTTTTTT. This encodes CASSLGQGDEKLFF.

The chain links TRBV2 to TRBJ2-2, with a weak D call TRBD1 (6 bases). V dropped 5 bases and J dropped 6 bases, with 10 bases sitting between them. The CDR3 loop spans 13 amino acids. From germline, CDR1 is SNHLY and CDR2 FYNNEI. The CDR3 DNA reads as TGTGCCAGCAGTCTGAAGGGGGCCGGGGAGCTGTTTTTT. Amino acid sequence: CASSLKGAGELFF.

The chain is built from TRBV28 and TRBJ1-5; 7 positions agree with TRBD1. V shed 5 bases and J 4 bases; nucleotides not matched to a gene: 2. Germline loops: CDR1 MDHEN, CDR2 SYDVKM. The CDR3 extends over 13 amino acids. The CDR3: CASSMTGNQPQHF. CDR3 DNA sequence: TGTGCCAGCAGTATGACAGGGAATCAGCCCCAGCATTTT.

V usage is TRBV28 and J usage is TRBJ1-2; weak D call: TRBD1 (6 bases). CDR3 length: 14 residues. V was pared by 6 bases and J by 3 bases, with 14 bases between. Looked up from germline, CDR1 is MDHEN and CDR2 is SYDVKM. The CDR3 protein is CASSGGGGHYGYTF. In DNA form, the CDR3 reads TGTGCCAGCAGCGGTGGCGGGGGGCACTATGGCTACACCTTC.

This clone was observed a single time. The chain links TRBV5-1 to TRBJ2-7; 9 bases match TRBD1. Germline V gene sequence: CDR1 SGHRS, CDR2 YFSETQ. The CDR3 runs 15 residues. V shed 0 bases, J shed 4 bases, and the junction held 5 bases outside the gene matches. The CDR3 sequence: CASSLGRTGVYEQYF. Here the CDR3 DNA reads TGCGCCAGCAGCTTGGGCCGGACAGGGGTATACGAGCAGTACTTC.

J is TRBJ1-5 and V is TRBV30; 10 bases are a match to TRBD1. Germline V CDR1 and CDR2: GTSNPN, SVGIG (reference sequence). The trim removed 4 bases at V and 7 bases at J, leaving 7 bases unmatched. The CDR3 consists of 14 residues. The DNA for the CDR3 is TGTGCCTGGACCTCCGGGACAGGGGTACAGCCCCAGCATTTT. It is translated as CAWTSGTGVQPQHF.